This T cell receptor (beta chain) stems from a study of blood T cell repertoires in COVID-19. This clone was counted between two and nine times. The cohort comprised adults aged about 18 to 89 years residing in approximately 25 US areas. Cohort placement rested on clinical history that participants reported themselves. Resolution of symptoms, clearance, or two negative PCRs was present in recovered Cohort 3 donors. Authors' data handling: Reference gene primer amplification gave nucleated cell count estimates. Sequenced by immunoSEQ multiplex PCR; TCRdb stores in-frame clones only, minus some. V and J calls and clone size are given by that table; D and trimming were obtained from the DNA. The sample has 150,000 to 200,000 clones; 84% are singletons. The CDR3 spans 12 residues. In germline, CDR1 is ENHRY, CDR2 SYGVKD. Trimming shortened V by 8 bases and J by 3 bases, and 8 bases separated the two germline ends.

This clonotype was obtained from a man aged 45 to 65 who had recovered from COVID-19. This chain links TRBV10-3 with TRBJ1-5, with D hard to call. The specimen sequenced was PBMCs or T cells enriched from blood (not recorded which). CDR3 nucleotides: TGTGCCATCGGGGAGATCAATCAGCCCCAGCATTTT. This encodes CAIGEINQPQHF.